The clone carrying this T cell receptor (beta chain) was seen a single time. The antigen is undetermined. This record comes from a study of T cell responses to AZD1222 COVID-19 vaccine. Study-wide results and caveats: Recipients of two AZD1222 doses showed rising Spike-specific TCR breadth and depth.

The CDR3 is 14 residues long. Losses at the gene ends were 6 bases for V and 8 bases for J; bases not matched to a gene: 7. Germline CDR1 is MNHEY and CDR2 is SMNVEV (reference sequence). Here immunoSEQ multiplex PCR was the method, and the copy in TCRdb shows in-frame clones only, minus some. The sample holds 100,000 to 150,000 clones, around 89% seen once. This chain joins TRBV27 and TRBJ2-4; 10 nucleotides agree with TRBD2. The receptor was isolated from an adult in good health. Sequenced here: peripheral blood, sampled on day 0 of AZD1222 vaccination. The CDR3 DNA sequence: TGTGCCAGCAGCATAGCGGGAGGTGGATACATTCAGTACTTC. This translates into CASSIAGGGYIQYF.